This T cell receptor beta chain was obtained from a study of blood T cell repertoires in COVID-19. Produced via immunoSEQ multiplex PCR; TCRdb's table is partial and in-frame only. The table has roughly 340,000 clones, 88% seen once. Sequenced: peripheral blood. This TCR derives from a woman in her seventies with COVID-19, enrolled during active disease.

The CDR3 DNA is TGTGCCAGCAGCCCAATCTCGACGCTGGGCCTAGGAAACACCATATATTTT. Amino acids: CASSPISTLGLGNTIYF. The rearrangement uses TRBV14 and TRBJ1-3; D is undetermined. The V gene lost 4 bases and the J gene lost 4 bases, with 20 bases spanning the gap. In germline, CDR1 is SGHDN, CDR2 FVKESK. The CDR3 totals 17 residues. The variable domain in full, completed from reference TRBV14 and TRBJ1-3, reads EAGVTQFPSHSVIEKGQTVTLRCDPISGHDNLYWYRRVMGKEIKFLLHFVKESKQDESGMPNNRFLAERTGGTYSTLKVQPAELEDSGVYFCASSPISTLGLGNTIYFGEGSWLTVV.